The 7 T cell receptor beta chains in this list originate from one sample, sequenced in a study of blood T cell repertoires in COVID-19. Sequencing was performed with immunoSEQ multiplex PCR; in TCRdb, only in-frame clones are kept and a portion is missing. The sample has more than 200,000 clones, about 82% seen once; the top ten hold 10%. Sequenced sample: peripheral blood. These receptors all stem from a woman aged 80 or over with acute or convalescent COVID-19.

The chain uses TRBV11-2 and TRBJ1-2, with 10 bases identical to TRBD1. The V gene end was trimmed by 5 bases and the J gene end by 5 bases; junction bases not matched to a gene: 8. Germline V gene lookup returns CDR1 SGHAT and CDR2 FQNNGV. The CDR3 has 15 amino acids. This chain's CDR3 is CASSAGTGEFYGYTF. The CDR3 DNA reads TGTGCCAGCAGCGCCGGGACAGGGGAATTTTATGGCTACACCTTC.

This clone was detected once. The chain combines TRBV30 with TRBJ1-2; D is unresolved. Trimming shortened V by 0 bases and J by 1 base, and 9 bases separated the two germline ends. CDR1 GTSNPN and CDR2 SVGIG come from the germline V gene (reference sequence). The CDR3 consists of 14 residues. This chain's CDR3 is CAWSVQDLNYGYTF. The CDR3 region has the DNA TGTGCCTGGAGTGTGCAGGATCTTAACTATGGCTACACCTTC.

This clone was counted between two and nine times. V is TRBV7-3 and J is TRBJ1-6; 8 bases are a match to TRBD1. This CDR3 has 15 residues. V lost 4 bases and J lost 9; bases outside the gene matches: 8. Germline V gene data show CDR1 as SGHTA and CDR2 as FQGTGA. The CDR3 DNA follows: TGTGCCAGCAGCTGGGCAGGGGGCTCCGGTTCACCCCTCCACTTT. Its translation is CASSWAGGSGSPLHF.

J is TRBJ2-1 and V is TRBV5-1; 10 bases line up with TRBD2. V was clipped by 3 bases and J by 8 bases; unmatched bases: 11. Germline values: CDR1 SGHRS, CDR2 YFSETQ. The CDR3 has 16 amino acids. CDR3 DNA sequence: TGCGCCAGCAGCTACCACCTAGCGGGAGTAGGAGATGAGCAGTTCTTC. Protein sequence: CASSYHLAGVGDEQFF.

As for this clone: An end of the junction does not agree with germline; a read error may underlie this. The genes are TRBV7-7 and TRBJ2-3, with 9 bases identical to TRBD2. The germline gives CDR1 SSHAT, CDR2 FNYEAQ (reference sequence). The CDR3 is 15 residues long. The CDR3 DNA reads TGTGCTAGCAGCCAAGGACTAGCGAGGGCAGATACGCAGTATTTT. Protein product: CASSQGLARADTQYF. Together with reference TRBV7-7 and TRBJ2-3, the CDR3 gives the full variable domain: GAGVSQSPRYKVTKRGQDVTLRCDPISSHATLYWYQQALGQGPEFLTYFNYEAQPDKSGLPSDRFSAERPEGSISTLTIQRTEQRDSAMYRCASSQGLARADTQYFGPGTRLTVL.

This chain connects TRBV5-1 to TRBJ2-7; 12 nucleotides match TRBD2. The CDR3 totals 15 residues. With V trimmed by 4 bases and J by 2 bases, 4 bases remained unmatched. Germline V gene sequence: CDR1 SGHRS, CDR2 YFSETQ. Written as DNA, the CDR3 is TGCGCCAGCAGCCTTAGACTAGCGGGAGCCTACGAGCAGTACTTC. Translated, it gives CASSLRLAGAYEQYF.

This chain links TRBV4-1 with TRBJ1-2, with TRBD1 matching 7 bases. The V segment lost 4 bases and the J segment 4 bases; nucleotides outside the gene matches: 9. There are 15 residues in the CDR3. The germline gives CDR1 MGHRA, CDR2 YSYEKL. CDR3: CASSLFRGQGYGYTF. CDR3 coding DNA: TGCGCCAGCAGCCTTTTTAGGGGGCAGGGCTATGGCTACACCTTC.